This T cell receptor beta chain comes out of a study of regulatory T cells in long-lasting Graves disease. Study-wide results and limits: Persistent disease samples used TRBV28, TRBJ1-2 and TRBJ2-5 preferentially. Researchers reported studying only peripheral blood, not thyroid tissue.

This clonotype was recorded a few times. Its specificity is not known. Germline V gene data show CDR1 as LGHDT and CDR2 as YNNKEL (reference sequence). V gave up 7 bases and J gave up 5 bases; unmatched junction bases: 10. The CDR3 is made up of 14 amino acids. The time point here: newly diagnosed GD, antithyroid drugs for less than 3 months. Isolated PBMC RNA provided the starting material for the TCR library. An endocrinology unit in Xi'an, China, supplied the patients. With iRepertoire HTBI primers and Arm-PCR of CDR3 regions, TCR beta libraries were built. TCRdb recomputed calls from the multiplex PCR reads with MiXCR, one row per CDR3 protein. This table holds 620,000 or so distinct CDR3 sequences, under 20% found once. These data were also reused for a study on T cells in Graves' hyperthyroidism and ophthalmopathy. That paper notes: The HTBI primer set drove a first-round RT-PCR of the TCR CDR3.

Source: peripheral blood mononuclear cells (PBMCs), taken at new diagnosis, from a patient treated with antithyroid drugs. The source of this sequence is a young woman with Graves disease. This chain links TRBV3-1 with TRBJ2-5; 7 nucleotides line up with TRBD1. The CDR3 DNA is TGTGCCAGCACCCAGAGAGGGGGCGCGGAGACCCAGTACTTC. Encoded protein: CASTQRGGAETQYF.